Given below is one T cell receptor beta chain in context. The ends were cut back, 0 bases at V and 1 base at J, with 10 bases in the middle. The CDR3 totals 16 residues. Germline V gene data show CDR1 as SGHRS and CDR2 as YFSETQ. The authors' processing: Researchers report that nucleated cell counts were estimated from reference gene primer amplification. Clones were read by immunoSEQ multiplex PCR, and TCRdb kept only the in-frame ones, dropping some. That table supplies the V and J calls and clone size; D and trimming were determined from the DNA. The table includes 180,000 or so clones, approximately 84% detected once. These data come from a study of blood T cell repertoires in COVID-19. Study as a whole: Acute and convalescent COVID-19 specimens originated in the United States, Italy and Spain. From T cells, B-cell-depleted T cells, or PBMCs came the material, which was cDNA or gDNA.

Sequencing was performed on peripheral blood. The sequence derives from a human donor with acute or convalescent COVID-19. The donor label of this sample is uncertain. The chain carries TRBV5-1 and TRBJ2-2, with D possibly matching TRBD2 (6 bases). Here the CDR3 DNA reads TGCGCCAGCAGCTTGGGGACTACCCTGAACACCGGGGAGCTGTTTTTT. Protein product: CASSLGTTLNTGELFF.